These T cell receptor beta chains were read from a single sample in a study of cytomegalovirus exposure and HLA in healthy donors. Sequencing used immunoSEQ multiplex PCR; TCRdb keeps in-frame clones, though not all of them. There are about 140,000 clones in the sample; 75% to 90% occur only once, and around 4.3% lies in the top ten. What was sequenced was PBMCs. These receptors were taken from a man in his forties in good health and CMV-seronegative. Each CDR3 is given with its conserved first and last residue. A D gene is named only where the DNA matches it firmly. Clone size is given for some rows only: seen once, a few or many times, or a class if the clone is expanded.

j_call,clone_size,d_call,v_call,cdr3_nt,cdr3_aa
TRBJ1-2,NA,NA,TRBV7-2,TGTGCCAGCAGCGTCGCTGAGGGCTACACCTTC,CASSVAEGYTF
TRBJ1-1,NA,NA,TRBV29-1,TGCAGCGCCGCGGGGGGTCACACTGAAGCTTTCTTT,CSAAGGHTEAFF
TRBJ1-1,NA,TRBD1,TRBV5-1,TGCGCCAGCAGCTCCGGACAGGGGGCAGGGGAAGCTTTCTTT,CASSSGQGAGEAFF
TRBJ1-3,NA,NA,TRBV30,TGTGCCTGGAAGGCCACTAGAAACACCATATATTTT,CAWKATRNTIYF
TRBJ1-4,NA,TRBD1,TRBV19,TGTGCCAGTAGCCCCCCCGGGACAGGAAATGAAAAACTGTTTTTT,CASSPPGTGNEKLFF
TRBJ1-3,NA,TRBD1,TRBV5-6,TGTGCCAGCAGCTCGCAGGGACAGGGGGACTCTGGAAACACCATATATTTT,CASSSQGQGDSGNTIYF
TRBJ1-1,NA,TRBD1,TRBV11-2,TGTGCCAGCACCCCCTGGGACAGTTTGAACACTGAAGCTTTCTTT,CASTPWDSLNTEAFF
TRBJ2-5,NA,TRBD1,TRBV19,TGTGCCAGTAGTATAGGTTCCGGACAGGGAGAAGAGACCCAGTACTTC,CASSIGSGQGEETQYF
TRBJ2-4,NA,NA,TRBV5-1,TGCGCCAGCAGCCCGGACGCGGCAGGGTTAGCCAAAAACATTCAGTACTTC,CASSPDAAGLAKNIQYF
TRBJ1-5,NA,NA,TRBV6-5,TGTGCCAGCAGTTACCTAACAGAGAATCAGCCCCAGCATTTT,CASSYLTENQPQHF
TRBJ1-2,few,NA,TRBV6-5,TGTGCCGGACGGGGGGTTGAGGGCTACACCTTC,CAGRGVEGYTF
TRBJ1-2,NA,TRBD1,TRBV5-6,TGTGCCAGCAGCTTGCAGACGACAGGGGGCTTCTATGGCTACACCTTC,CASSLQTTGGFYGYTF
TRBJ2-3,NA,NA,TRBV9,TGTGCCAGCAGCCCCGGGACTAGCACAGATACGCAGTATTTT,CASSPGTSTDTQYF
TRBJ1-2,once,NA,TRBV10-3,TGTGCCATCAGTGACAGGGTGGGGTATGGCTACACCTTC,CAISDRVGYGYTF
TRBJ1-6,once,NA,TRBV5-1,TGCGCCAGCAGCTTGGATCGGGGGGCGAATTCACCCCTCCACTTT,CASSLDRGANSPLHF
TRBJ2-7,NA,NA,TRBV29-1,TGCAGCGTTGAGTACCGGGACGAGCAGTACTTC,CSVEYRDEQYF
TRBJ2-7,NA,NA,TRBV7-3,TGTGCCAGCAGCCCCCAGGGGGGCGGAACCTACGAGCAGTACTTC,CASSPQGGGTYEQYF
TRBJ1-2,once,NA,TRBV6-1,TGTGCCAGCAGCCCTGGGGAGGGAGGCTATGGCTACACCTTC,CASSPGEGGYGYTF
TRBJ1-5,NA,TRBD1,TRBV2,TGTGCCAGCAGTGAAGGACAGGGAGGTCAGCCCCAGCATTTT,CASSEGQGGQPQHF
TRBJ1-2,few,TRBD1,TRBV6-5,TGTGCCAGCAGTTACTCATCTTGGACAGGGGCAAATGGCTACACCTTC,CASSYSSWTGANGYTF
TRBJ2-1,few,NA,TRBV15,TGTGCCACCAGCAGAGATTTATCACAGGGCTCAACTCACAATGAGCAGTTCTTC,CATSRDLSQGSTHNEQFF
TRBJ1-5,NA,NA,TRBV25-1,TGTGCCAGCAGTGAATATCGGGAGAATCAGCCCCAGCATTTT,CASSEYRENQPQHF
TRBJ1-3,few,TRBD1,TRBV2,TGTGCCAGCAGTGGACCCAGACAGGGATTCTCTGGAAACACCATATATTTT,CASSGPRQGFSGNTIYF
TRBJ1-1,NA,TRBD1,TRBV2,TGTGCCAGCAGCCCTGGACAGGCCGCAGCTTTCTTT,CASSPGQAAAFF
TRBJ1-4,NA,NA,TRBV9,TGTGCCAGCAGCGCTGTACCAGGGCGTACTAATGAAAAACTGTTTTTT,CASSAVPGRTNEKLFF
TRBJ1-1,few,NA,TRBV5-8,TGTGCCAGCAGCTTGGGTGGACTCCGGAACACTGAAGCTTTCTTT,CASSLGGLRNTEAFF
TRBJ1-2,once,TRBD1,TRBV5-4,TGTGCCAGCAGCCGGGTGGGACAGGGGCCGAGGAACTATGGCTACACCTTC,CASSRVGQGPRNYGYTF
TRBJ1-4,NA,NA,TRBV11-2,TGTGCCAGCAGCTTAGGACAGGACCTGAGTGAAAAACTGTTTTTT,CASSLGQDLSEKLFF
TRBJ1-3,NA,NA,TRBV11-2,TGTGCCAGCAGCCTGGGGCCCCCTTTCTCTGGAAACACCATATATTTT,CASSLGPPFSGNTIYF
TRBJ2-5,NA,NA,TRBV7-6,TGTGCCAGCAGCGTCCGGGGAGAGACCCAGTACTTC,CASSVRGETQYF
TRBJ1-2,NA,TRBD1,TRBV4-3,TGCGCCAGCAGCCAAGATAACACAGGGGGCAAGGGTGGCTACACCTTC,CASSQDNTGGKGGYTF
TRBJ2-2,NA,TRBD1,TRBV5-1,TGCGCCAGCAGCTTCCGGGACAGGAACACCGGGGAGCTGTTTTTT,CASSFRDRNTGELFF
TRBJ1-4,NA,TRBD1,TRBV5-1,TGCGCCAGCAGCTTGGAACAGGGGGGGGAAAAACTGTTTTTT,CASSLEQGGEKLFF
TRBJ1-5,NA,NA,TRBV7-9,TGTGCCAGCAGCTTAGACGGACATAGCAATCAGCCCCAGCATTTT,CASSLDGHSNQPQHF
TRBJ1-4,NA,NA,TRBV29-1,TGCAGCGTTGAACTCGAAAAACTGTTTTTT,CSVELEKLFF
TRBJ1-4,NA,TRBD1,TRBV30,TGTGCCTGGAGTGTACATTCCCAGGGGGATAATGAAAAACTGTTTTTT,CAWSVHSQGDNEKLFF